These 23 T cell receptor beta chains came from one sample sequenced in a study of blood T cell repertoires in COVID-19. Generated by immunoSEQ multiplex PCR, the TCRdb table keeps only in-frame clones and is missing some. This table holds roughly 300,000 clones, about nine tenths found once. Sequencing used peripheral blood. The receptor source for this set is a woman aged 25 to 39 with COVID-19, enrolled during active disease.

This clone came up a few times. The rearrangement links TRBV7-2 to TRBJ1-4, with 9 bases identical to TRBD1. CDR3 length equals 16 residues. Germline CDR1 is SGHTA and CDR2 is FQGNSA. The V segment lost 2 bases and the J segment 8 bases; nucleotides outside the gene matches: 9. In nucleotides, the CDR3 is TGTGCCAGCAGCTTACGAGGGGGACAGGGCGGAGAAAAACTGTTTTTT. Protein: CASSLRGGQGGEKLFF.

This clone has only a few counts. The CDR3 nucleotides are TGTGCCAGCACTTTGCAGATCAATTCACCCCTCCACTTT. The encoded protein is CASTLQINSPLHF. The chain carries TRBV27 and TRBJ1-6; D is ambiguous. The CDR3 consists of 13 residues. Germline CDR1 and CDR2: MNHEY and SMNVEV (reference sequence). V gave up 7 bases and J gave up 7 bases, with 11 bases separating them.

This clone is a singleton in its sample. The chain carries TRBV9 and TRBJ2-3, with 12 bases that match TRBD2. Germline CDR1 reads SGDLS; CDR2 reads YYNGEE. There are 17 residues in the CDR3. The V gene end was trimmed by 4 bases and the J gene end by 4 bases; junction bases not matched to a gene: 10. The CDR3 DNA reads as TGTGCCAGCAGCCGTAGACCTAGCGGGGGGGCCGCAGATACGCAGTATTTT. Its protein is CASSRRPSGGAADTQYF.

The CDR3 DNA is TGTGCCAGCAGCTTTCAACCTAGCGGAAGAGAGACCCAGTACTTC. Its translation is CASSFQPSGRETQYF. The rearrangement uses TRBV5-4 and TRBJ2-5; 7 bases agree with TRBD2. The CDR3 has 15 amino acids. Germline loops: CDR1 SGHNT, CDR2 YYREEE (reference sequence). V lost 2 bases and J lost 4; bases outside the gene matches: 8.

The V and J genes are TRBV27 and TRBJ1-1, with unresolved D. The CDR3 contains 12 residues. The V end lost 0 bases, the J end lost 10 bases, and 9 bases lay between the germline ends. Germline-derived CDR1 and CDR2 are MNHEY and SMNVEV (reference sequence). The CDR3 DNA reads as TGTGCCAGCAGTTTATCGTCCCTTTCAGCTTTCTTT. Encoded protein: CASSLSSLSAFF.

This sequence joins TRBV2 and TRBJ2-1; unclear D gene. This CDR3 contains 14 residues. V shed 3 bases and J shed 3 bases, with 9 bases lying between them. The V gene's germline CDR1 is SNHLY and CDR2 FYNNEI. The CDR3 sequence is CASSEGAFYNEQFF. The CDR3 DNA reads as TGTGCCAGCAGTGAGGGCGCGTTCTACAATGAGCAGTTCTTC.

The rearrangement links TRBV18 to TRBJ1-4, with D hard to call. V lost 0 bases and J 8 bases, leaving 10 bases between the germline ends. This CDR3 comprises 14 residues. The germline CDR1 and CDR2 sequences are KGHSH and LQKENI. The CDR3 is CASSPPPTGEKLFF. The CDR3, as DNA: TGTGCCAGCTCACCACCCCCAACGGGAGAAAAACTGTTTTTT. Looking up the rest from reference TRBV18 and TRBJ1-4 gives the full variable domain: NAGVMQNPRHLVRRRGQEARLRCSPMKGHSHVYWYRQLPEEGLKFMVYLQKENIIDESGMPKERFSAEFPKEGPSILRIQQVVRGDSAAYFCASSPPPTGEKLFFGSGTQLSVL.

This chain connects TRBV3-1 (or the pseudogene TRBV3-2) to TRBJ1-4; 10 nucleotides match TRBD1. J lost 7 bases, V lost 4 bases, and 6 bases had no gene match. The CDR3 contains 15 residues. Germline V gene sequence: CDR1 LGHDT, CDR2 YNNKEL (reference sequence). CDR3 protein: CASSPRRDRGEKLFF. The CDR3 DNA reads TGTGCCAGCAGCCCCAGGCGGGACAGGGGTGAAAAACTGTTTTTT.

As to this clone: Other DNA sequences in the sample encode the same CDR3. The chain employs TRBV27 and TRBJ2-1; the D gene is possibly TRBD2 (6 bases). The germline V gene has CDR1 MNHEY and CDR2 SMNVEV (reference sequence). V lost 5 bases and J 7 bases, leaving 9 bases between the germline ends. This CDR3 region has 12 residues. The CDR3 protein is CASSLRGNEQFF. CDR3 bases: TGTGCCAGCAGTCTCCGGGGGAATGAGCAGTTCTTC.

The chain recombines TRBV2 with TRBJ1-1; TRBD1 matches at 7 bases. Germline CDR1 SNHLY, CDR2 FYNNEI. J lost 5 bases, V lost 6 bases, and 9 bases had no gene match. The CDR3 loop spans 14 amino acids. CDR3 nucleotides: TGTGCCAGCAGCGGGCCTACAGGGGAAACTGAAGCTTTCTTT. Translation gives CASSGPTGETEAFF. Complete variable domain (other parts from reference TRBV2 and TRBJ1-1): EPEVTQTPSHQVTQMGQEVILRCVPISNHLYFYWYRQILGQKVEFLVSFYNNEISEKSEIFDDQFSVERPDGSNFTLKIRSTKLEDSAMYFCASSGPTGETEAFFGQGTRLTVV.

This chain connects TRBV5-4 to TRBJ2-3; D is uncertain. Germline-derived CDR1 and CDR2 are SGHNT and YYREEE (reference sequence). This CDR3 is built from 12 residues. Trimming took off 4 bases at V and 2 bases at J, with 5 bases between the two ends. The CDR3 spells CASSTTTDTQYF. For the CDR3, the DNA is TGTGCCAGCAGCACTACCACAGATACGCAGTATTTT.

The chain joins TRBV7-9 to TRBJ2-7; 16 bases fit TRBD2. CDR1 and CDR2 (germline): SEHNR, FQNEAQ (reference sequence). Trimming cost V 5 bases and J 4 bases; bases outside gene matches: 11. The CDR3 is 18 amino acids. The CDR3 protein is CASSAGLAGGKVWYEQYF. The CDR3 coding sequence is TGTGCCAGCAGCGCGGGACTAGCGGGGGGGAAAGTGTGGTACGAGCAGTACTTC.

The CDR3 sequence: CASSGQGNQPQHF. CDR3 DNA: TGTGCCAGCTCGGGACAGGGAAATCAGCCCCAGCATTTT. The V gene is TRBV18, the J gene TRBJ1-5; 9 bases are a match to TRBD1. The CDR3 is 13 amino acids. Germline assignment: CDR1 KGHSH and CDR2 LQKENI. J lost 4 bases, V lost 6 bases, and 1 base had no gene match.

V is TRBV6-2 or TRBV6-3 and J is TRBJ2-5; D ambiguous. The germline V gene has CDR1 MNHEY and CDR2 SVGEGT. V was shortened by 2 bases and J by 1 base, with 8 bases between the two germline ends. The CDR3 extends over 14 amino acids. The CDR3 DNA is TGTGCCAGCAGTTACGTGGCCATCCAAGAGACCCAGTACTTC. This sequence encodes CASSYVAIQETQYF.

The V gene is TRBV24-1, the J gene TRBJ1-5; D ambiguous. CDR3 length: 16 residues. V lost 4 bases, J lost 0 bases, and 12 bases lay in between. Germline V gene data show CDR1 as KGHDR and CDR2 as SFDVKD. Written as DNA, the CDR3 is TGTGCCACCAGTGAGAAGACACGGTATAGCAATCAGCCCCAGCATTTT. This sequence encodes CATSEKTRYSNQPQHF.

V and J are TRBV5-1 and TRBJ1-2; D might be TRBD1 (6 bases). The germline gives CDR1 SGHRS, CDR2 YFSETQ. This CDR3 has 15 amino acids. V lost 0 bases, J lost 8 bases, and 17 bases lay in between. The CDR3 protein is CASSLVIGDNSGYTF. The CDR3 DNA reads as TGCGCCAGCAGCTTGGTCATTGGGGACAACTCCGGCTACACCTTC. The full variable domain, its missing parts supplied by reference TRBV5-1 and TRBJ1-2, is KAGVTQTPRYLIKTRGQQVTLSCSPISGHRSVSWYQQTPGQGLQFLFEYFSETQRNKGNFPGRFSGRQFSNSRSEMNVSTLELGDSALYLCASSLVIGDNSGYTFGSGTRLTVV.

This clone was recorded a few times. The CDR3 here is CASSGGQGPPTDTQYF. The CDR3 DNA is TGCGCCAGCAGCGGCGGACAGGGGCCCCCCACAGATACGCAGTATTTT. J is TRBJ2-3 and V is TRBV5-1, with 9 bases lining up with TRBD1. CDR1 and CDR2 from the germline V gene are SGHRS and YFSETQ. Germline trimming cut 4 bases from V and 2 bases from J; bases unmatched to any gene: 8. The CDR3 sequence is 16 residues long.

The sample holds a few counts of this clone. This sequence joins TRBV19 and TRBJ2-7, with 7 bases that match TRBD2. The V gene's germline CDR1 is LNHDA and CDR2 SQIVND (reference sequence). Trimming took 4 bases from V and 2 from J; bases not matched to a gene: 8. This CDR3 has 15 amino acids. CDR3 bases: TGTGCCAGTAGTAACACGGGGGGACGGGCCTACGAGCAGTACTTC. It yields the protein CASSNTGGRAYEQYF.

This chain connects TRBV2 to TRBJ1-2; D is possibly TRBD1 (5 bases). V lost 7 bases and J 7 bases, leaving 19 bases between the germline ends. The CDR3 sequence is 14 residues long. The germline gives CDR1 SNHLY, CDR2 FYNNEI. The CDR3 coding sequence is TGTGCCAGCATTGAGCACAACCTCGGGGGTGGCTACACCTTC. Its translation is CASIEHNLGGGYTF.

V is TRBV9 and J is TRBJ1-1; D is perhaps TRBD1 (5 bases). This CDR3 comprises 13 residues. Between the trimmed V and J ends, which lost 0 bases and 5 bases, there was a span of 8 bases. CDR1 SGDLS and CDR2 YYNGEE come from the germline V gene. This chain's CDR3 is CASSVGTLTEAFF. Written as DNA, the CDR3 is TGTGCCAGCAGCGTAGGGACACTTACTGAAGCTTTCTTT.

The chain employs TRBV5-4 and TRBJ2-7, with 9 bases that match TRBD1. The CDR3 is made up of 19 amino acids. V shed 1 base, J shed 2 bases, and the junction held 16 bases outside the gene matches. Germline loops: CDR1 SGHNT, CDR2 YYREEE (reference sequence). CDR3 amino acids: CASSLPPALRDRDPYEQYF. In nucleotides, the CDR3 is TGTGCCAGCAGCTTGCCCCCTGCACTCCGGGACAGGGATCCCTACGAGCAGTACTTC.

V and J are TRBV29-1 and TRBJ1-2; D is uncertain. Germline V gives CDR1 SQVTM, CDR2 ANQGSEA. This CDR3 has 13 residues. V lost 0 bases to trimming and J lost 4 bases, with 9 bases between them. CDR3 DNA sequence: TGCAGCGTTGAAGACGGTGAGCGCTATGGCTACACCTTC. Encoded protein: CSVEDGERYGYTF.

The V call is TRBV6-5, the J call TRBJ2-3; TRBD1 might be the D (6 bases). V was trimmed by 5 bases and J by 3 bases, leaving 12 bases between them. The CDR3 consists of 14 residues. Germline V CDR1 and CDR2: MNHEY, SVGAGI. The CDR3 coding sequence is TGTGCCAGCAGTAGGCTGAGGGGGACAGATACGCAGTATTTT. This sequence encodes CASSRLRGTDTQYF.